These 17 T cell receptor beta chains originate from one sample sequenced in a study of T cell clones after liver transplantation. Only in-frame clones appear in the TCRdb table, and some are missing; sequencing was by immunoSEQ multiplex PCR. The table has some 120,000 clones, 90% seen once; the top ten hold approximately 0.78%. Source: CD4+ T cells from blood, taken 12 months after liver transplant. These receptors came from a human patient who received a liver transplant. Certain T cells may be donor cells from the graft.

This clone was detected only once. The chain couples TRBV5-1 to TRBJ2-5; tentatively, D is TRBD1 or TRBD2 (5 bases each). The V gene's germline CDR1 is SGHRS and CDR2 YFSETQ. Trimming stripped 2 bases from V and 1 base from J, with 12 bases between. The CDR3 contains 15 residues. The CDR3 reads CASSFVGAAQETQYF. CDR3 bases: TGCGCCAGCAGCTTTGTCGGGGCCGCCCAAGAGACCCAGTACTTC. Using reference TRBV5-1 and TRBJ2-5 for the parts outside the CDR3, the full variable domain is KAGVTQTPRYLIKTRGQQVTLSCSPISGHRSVSWYQQTPGQGLQFLFEYFSETQRNKGNFPGRFSGRQFSNSRSEMNVSTLELGDSALYLCASSFVGAAQETQYFGPGTRLLVL.

The chain carries TRBV5-1 and TRBJ2-3; D unclear. Germline V lookup: CDR1 SGHRS, CDR2 YFSETQ. V lost 4 bases and J 6 bases, leaving 12 bases between the germline ends. This CDR3 spans 13 amino acids. CDR3: CASSQAGSDTQYF. Here the CDR3 DNA reads TGCGCCAGCAGCCAGGCAGGTTCGGATACGCAGTATTTT.

The chain is built from TRBV18 and TRBJ2-3; tentative D call: TRBD1 (5 bases). The CDR3 has 14 amino acids. Per the germline V gene, CDR1 is KGHSH and CDR2 is LQKENI. The V gene lost 3 bases and the J gene lost 4 bases, with 11 bases spanning the gap. CDR3 DNA: TGTGCCAGCTCACCCGCAGGGATGGCAGATACGCAGTATTTT. Protein product: CASSPAGMADTQYF.

Worth noting for this clone: Compared with germline, one end of the junction differs, possibly owing to a read error. The chain joins TRBV2 to TRBJ1-1; tentatively, D is TRBD1 (5 bases). CDR1 SNHLY and CDR2 FYNNEI come from the germline V gene. This CDR3 has 13 residues. DNA of the CDR3: TGTGCCAGCAGTGACATGGGGACTGATGGGGGGAATTTC. It codes for CASSDMGTDGGNF.

This sequence joins TRBV9 and TRBJ2-7; either TRBD1 or TRBD2 may fit D (5 bases each). This CDR3 has 14 residues. The germline gives CDR1 SGDLS, CDR2 YYNGEE. Trimming shortened V by 0 bases and J by 2 bases, and 9 bases separated the two germline ends. DNA of the CDR3: TGTGCCAGCAGCGTAGGGGGGTCGGCCTACGAGCAGTACTTC. Its protein product is CASSVGGSAYEQYF.

This chain links TRBV19 with TRBJ2-5; TRBD1 is a possible D gene (7 bases). Germline CDR1 is LNHDA and CDR2 is SQIVND (reference sequence). This CDR3 contains 15 residues. Deletions cut 2 bases from V and 4 bases from J, with 14 bases between. CDR3 in amino acids: CASSITAQGGETQYF. CDR3 nucleotides: TGTGCCAGTAGTATAACGGCGCAGGGGGGAGAGACCCAGTACTTC.

The V call is TRBV29-1, the J call TRBJ1-4, with D perhaps matching TRBD1 (5 bases). V lost 1 base to trimming and J lost 0 bases, with 12 bases between them. The V gene's germline CDR1 is SQVTM and CDR2 ANQGSEA. This CDR3 is built from 16 residues. The CDR3 protein is CSVEVLGQATNEKLFF. DNA of the CDR3: TGCAGCGTTGAAGTCTTGGGGCAGGCAACTAATGAAAAACTGTTTTTT.

The V call is TRBV2, the J call TRBJ2-2; TRBD1 is a possible D gene (6 bases). The CDR3 has 15 residues. V dropped 5 bases and J dropped 5 bases, with 15 bases sitting between them. The V gene's germline CDR1 is SNHLY and CDR2 FYNNEI. CDR3 protein: CASSPLIQGTGELFF. The DNA for the CDR3 is TGTGCCAGCAGTCCCCTCATACAGGGAACCGGGGAGCTGTTTTTT.

V gene TRBV5-8 combines with J gene TRBJ2-1, with 9 bases lining up with TRBD1. The V and J ends lost 2 bases and 5 bases, in that order; junction bases with no gene match: 5. This CDR3 is 15 amino acids long. Germline CDR1 is SGHTS and CDR2 is YDEGEE. DNA for the CDR3: TGTGCCAGCAGCTTAGGAGGGACAGGGCACAATGAGCAGTTCTTC. Translating it yields CASSLGGTGHNEQFF.

This chain links TRBV5-1 with TRBJ2-5; TRBD2 matches at 8 bases. V dropped 4 bases and J dropped 1; count of bases not matched to a gene: 9. Germline values: CDR1 SGHRS, CDR2 YFSETQ. The CDR3 is 16 amino acids. The CDR3 protein is CASSPLAGTFQETQYF. In DNA form, the CDR3 reads TGCGCCAGCAGCCCTTTAGCGGGAACCTTCCAAGAGACCCAGTACTTC.

This clone has a handful of counts. The chain recombines TRBV5-3 with TRBJ2-7; TRBD2 matches at 8 bases. TRBV5-3 falls under the ORF class, with uncertain function. With 1 base clipped from V and 0 bases from J, the junction kept 15 bases outside the gene matches. The CDR3 has 19 amino acids. CDR3 in amino acids: CARSLRDSGLAGTSYEQYF. Written as DNA, the CDR3 is TGTGCCAGAAGCTTGAGGGATAGCGGGCTAGCGGGTACCTCCTACGAGCAGTACTTC.

The DNA for the CDR3 is TGTGCCAGTAGTATAGCCAGCACAGATACGCAGTATTTT. It specifies CASSIASTDTQYF. The chain joins TRBV19 to TRBJ2-3; no reliable D call. The CDR3 length is 13 residues. CDR1 LNHDA and CDR2 SQIVND come from the germline V gene (reference sequence). The germline V and J ends were trimmed by 1 base and 0 bases, with 2 bases remaining between them. The variable domain in full, with the rest retrieved from reference TRBV19 and TRBJ2-3, is DGGITQSPKYLFRKEGQNVTLSCEQNLNHDAMYWYRQDPGQGLRLIYYSQIVNDFQKGDIAEGYSVSREKKESFPLTVTSAQKNPTAFYLCASSIASTDTQYFGPGTRLTVL.

The V gene is TRBV2, the J gene TRBJ2-7; 9 bases agree with TRBD1. Germline trimming cut 6 bases from V and 3 bases from J; bases unmatched to any gene: 6. Germline assignment: CDR1 SNHLY and CDR2 FYNNEI. The CDR3 consists of 14 residues. CDR3 loop: CASRLQGANYEQYF. Written as DNA, the CDR3 is TGTGCCAGCAGGTTACAGGGGGCAAACTACGAGCAGTACTTC.

Many counts were recorded for this clone. The chain carries TRBV9 and TRBJ2-7; weak D call: TRBD2 (6 bases). CDR1 and CDR2 (germline): SGDLS, YYNGEE. This CDR3 is built from 14 residues. The V and J ends lost 0 bases and 6 bases respectively, with 13 bases between them. DNA of the CDR3: TGTGCCAGCAGCGTAGAGGAGGGGCGAGGCGAGCAGTACTTC. Translated: CASSVEEGRGEQYF.

The chain links TRBV9 to TRBJ1-2, with D maybe TRBD1 (5 bases). Per germline, CDR1 SGDLS and CDR2 YYNGEE. The V and J ends lost 0 bases and 3 bases respectively, with 15 bases between them. This CDR3 is 16 amino acids long. The CDR3 DNA follows: TGTGCCAGCAGCGTAGACCCTACCGGGACGGACTATGGCTACACCTTC. Protein sequence: CASSVDPTGTDYGYTF. The variable domain in full, with the rest retrieved from reference TRBV9 and TRBJ1-2, is DSGVTQTPKHLITATGQRVTLRCSPRSGDLSVYWYQQSLDQGLQFLIQYYNGEERAKGNILERFSAQQFPDLHSELNLSSLELGDSALYFCASSVDPTGTDYGYTFGSGTRLTVV.

The gene calls are TRBV5-1 and TRBJ2-1; possible D gene TRBD2, 5 bases. Trimming took off 2 bases at V and 0 bases at J, with 15 bases between the two ends. The germline CDR1 and CDR2 sequences are SGHRS and YFSETQ. This CDR3 spans 17 amino acids. The chain's CDR3 is CASSFVSGGSSYNEQFF. Written as DNA, the CDR3 is TGCGCCAGCAGCTTCGTCAGCGGAGGTAGCTCCTACAATGAGCAGTTCTTC.

The V gene is TRBV7-9, the J gene TRBJ1-2; D is undetermined. Trimming removed 3 bases from V and 6 bases from J, with 14 bases in between. The CDR3 has 14 amino acids. The germline CDR1 and CDR2 sequences are SEHNR and FQNEAQ (reference sequence). The CDR3 region has the DNA TGTGCCAGCAGCTTGGTTACCGGCCTCGATGGCTACACCTTC. It translates to CASSLVTGLDGYTF.